The 9 T cell receptor beta chains below were found in one sample sequenced in a study of CD8+ T cells in alopecia areata. The treatment: oral pan-JAK inhibitor, 5-10 mg twice daily. As the sequencing template, cDNA was produced by extracting RNA and reverse transcribing it. Produced via immunoSEQ multiplex PCR; TCRdb's table is partial and in-frame only. The table shows about 280,000 clones, with 55% to 70% occurring only once. The sample here was CD4+ T cells sorted from blood, taken at week 24, from a patient treated with tofacitinib. The receptors here all came from a human donor with alopecia areata.

This chain links TRBV14 with TRBJ2-7; 12 nucleotides align to TRBD2. CDR1 is SGHDN, CDR2 FVKESK, per germline. CDR3 length equals 15 residues. V lost 4 bases, J lost 6 bases, and 7 bases stayed unmatched. CDR3 nucleotides: TGTGCCAGCAGCCTTAGACTAGCGGGGGTTCTCGAGCAGTACTTC. This codes for CASSLRLAGVLEQYF.

The J gene is TRBJ1-1, the V gene TRBV10-3; 10 nucleotides line up with TRBD1. Germline values: CDR1 ENHRY, CDR2 SYGVKD. V lost 8 bases, J lost 5 bases, and 5 bases stayed unmatched. The CDR3 runs 13 residues. The CDR3 sequence: CAIGTGVVTEAFF. The DNA for the CDR3 is TGTGCCATCGGGACAGGGGTAGTAACTGAAGCTTTCTTT.

This chain joins TRBV7-2 and TRBJ1-1; 10 bases are shared with TRBD1. The ends lost 7 bases at V and 4 bases at J; junction bases unmatched: 9. This CDR3 is built from 15 residues. Germline V gene lookup returns CDR1 SGHTA and CDR2 FQGNSA. This CDR3 reads CASNPGQGRGTEAFF. CDR3 nucleotide sequence: TGTGCCAGCAATCCGGGACAGGGGAGGGGCACTGAAGCTTTCTTT.

The V gene is TRBV7-9, the J gene TRBJ2-7; no clear D gene. CDR1 SEHNR and CDR2 FQNEAQ come from the germline V gene (reference sequence). V was trimmed by 6 bases and J by 7 bases, leaving 25 bases between them. The CDR3 sequence is 16 residues long. The CDR3 DNA is TGTGCCAGCAGTTCCTCCTCTGCAGGAACCCGGTGGGAGCAGTACTTC. Encoded protein: CASSSSSAGTRWEQYF.

The chain has TRBV2 and TRBJ2-5; D perhaps matches TRBD2 (6 bases). The germline V gene has CDR1 SNHLY and CDR2 FYNNEI. Deletions cut 3 bases from V and 4 bases from J, with 15 bases between. The CDR3 contains 15 residues. The DNA for the CDR3 is TGTGCCAGCAGTGACTACGGGGGAGGTCGAGAGACCCAGTACTTC. This gives the protein CASSDYGGGRETQYF.

The chain uses TRBV5-1 and TRBJ2-2; D call uncertain. The germline V and J ends were trimmed by 4 bases and 1 base, with 8 bases remaining between them. Germline CDR1 reads SGHRS; CDR2 reads YFSETQ. This CDR3 spans 14 amino acids. The DNA of the CDR3 is TGCGCCAGCAGCCCCGGAAGGAACACCGGGGAGCTGTTTTTT. Protein product: CASSPGRNTGELFF.

This chain uses TRBV7-2 with TRBJ1-5, with 8 nucleotides matching TRBD1. The CDR3 length is 15 residues. CDR1 and CDR2 from the germline V gene are SGHTA and FQGNSA. V lost 5 bases to trimming and J lost 2 bases; unmatched junction nucleotides: 5. The CDR3: CASSLQGGGNQPQHF. For the CDR3, the DNA is TGTGCCAGCAGCCTACAGGGGGGAGGCAATCAGCCCCAGCATTTT. Drawing the rest from reference TRBV7-2 and TRBJ1-5, the complete variable domain is GAGVSQSPSNKVTEKGKDVELRCDPISGHTALYWYRQSLGQGLEFLIYFQGNSAPDKSGLPSDRFSAERTGGSVSTLTIQRTQQEDSAVYLCASSLQGGGNQPQHFGDGTRLSIL.

The rearrangement links TRBV4-1 to TRBJ2-2, with a possible D match to TRBD2 (6 bases). Germline CDR1 and CDR2: MGHRA and YSYEKL. The CDR3 spans 16 residues. V shed 1 base and J shed 5 bases, with 14 bases lying between them. The DNA of the CDR3 is TGCGCCAGCAGCCAAGTTAATCGGGAGAGGACCGGGGAGCTGTTTTTT. Its translation: CASSQVNRERTGELFF.

The gene calls are TRBV5-4 and TRBJ2-5; D ambiguous. V lost 4 bases to trimming and J lost 3 bases, with 7 bases between them. Germline values: CDR1 SGHNT, CDR2 YYREEE (reference sequence). The CDR3 runs 12 residues. The chain's CDR3 is CASSNPEETQYF. CDR3 DNA sequence: TGTGCCAGCAGCAACCCTGAAGAGACCCAGTACTTC.